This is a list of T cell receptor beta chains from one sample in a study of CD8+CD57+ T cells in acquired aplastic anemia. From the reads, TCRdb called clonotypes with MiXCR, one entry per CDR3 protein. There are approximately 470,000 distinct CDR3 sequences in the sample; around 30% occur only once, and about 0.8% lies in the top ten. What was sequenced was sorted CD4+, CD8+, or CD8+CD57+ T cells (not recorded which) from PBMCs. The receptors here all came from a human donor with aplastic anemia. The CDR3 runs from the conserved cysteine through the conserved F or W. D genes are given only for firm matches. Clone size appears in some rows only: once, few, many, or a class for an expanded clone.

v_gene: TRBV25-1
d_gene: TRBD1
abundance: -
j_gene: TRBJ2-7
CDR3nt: TGTGCCAACAGTACCCGACAGGGCACCTACGAGCAGTACTTC
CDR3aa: CANSTRQGTYEQYF

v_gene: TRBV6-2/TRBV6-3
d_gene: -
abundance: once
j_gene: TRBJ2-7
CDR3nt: TGTGCCGGCAGTTTGGGGGCAAGACAGTCGCAGTACTTC
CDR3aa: CAGSLGARQSQYF

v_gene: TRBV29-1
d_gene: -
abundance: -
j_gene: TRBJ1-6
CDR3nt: TGCAGCGTGGGGAGGGAGCGCTCACCCCTCCACTTT
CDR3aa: CSVGRERSPLHF

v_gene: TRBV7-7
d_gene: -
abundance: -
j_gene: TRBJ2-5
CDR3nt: TGTGCTAGCGGCTTAGGTGGACAGACCCAAGAGACCCAGTACTTC
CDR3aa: CASGLGGQTQETQYF

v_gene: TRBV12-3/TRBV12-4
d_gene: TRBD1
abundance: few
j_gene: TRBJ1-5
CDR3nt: TGTGCCAGCAGGCCCGGGACAGGGGAGGCTCAGCCCCAGCATTTT
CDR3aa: CASRPGTGEAQPQHF

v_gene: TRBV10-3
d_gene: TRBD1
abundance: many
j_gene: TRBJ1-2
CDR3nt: TGTGCCATCAGTGAGTCGGGGACAGGGGGGTCCTATGGCTACACCTTC
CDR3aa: CAISESGTGGSYGYTF

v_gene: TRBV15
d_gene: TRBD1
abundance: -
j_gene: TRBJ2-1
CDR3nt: TGTGCCACCAGCAGAGCTCGCGGGACAGGGTACAATGAGCAGTTCTTC
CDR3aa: CATSRARGTGYNEQFF

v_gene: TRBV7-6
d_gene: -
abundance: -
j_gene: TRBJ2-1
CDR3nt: TGTGCCAGCAGCTTAGTTCTTCCGGGACCTAACTACAATGAGCAGTTCTTC
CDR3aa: CASSLVLPGPNYNEQFF

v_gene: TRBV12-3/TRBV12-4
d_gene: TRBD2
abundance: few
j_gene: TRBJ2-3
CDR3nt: TGTGCCAGCAGTTCGGGGACTAGCGGGAGATTTGGTAGCACAGATACGCAGTATTTT
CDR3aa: CASSSGTSGRFGSTDTQYF

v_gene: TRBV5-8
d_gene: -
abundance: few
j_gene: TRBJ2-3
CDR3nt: TGTGCCAGCAGCTTGGCACGGGAGACAGATACGCAGTATTTT
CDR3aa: CASSLARETDTQYF

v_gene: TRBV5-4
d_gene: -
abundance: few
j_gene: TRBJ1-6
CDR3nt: TGTGCCAGCAGCTTGGCCGAATCACCCCCCCACTTT
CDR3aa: CASSLAESPPHF

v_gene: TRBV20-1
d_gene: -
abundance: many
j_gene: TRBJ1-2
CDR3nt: TGCAGTGCTAGAGTTTCCGTACGCAACTATGGCTACACCTTC
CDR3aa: CSARVSVRNYGYTF

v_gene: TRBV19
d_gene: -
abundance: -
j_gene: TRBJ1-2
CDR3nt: TGTGCCAGTAGTATCCAGAAAGCAGGGAGGAACGGCTACACCTTC
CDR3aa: CASSIQKAGRNGYTF

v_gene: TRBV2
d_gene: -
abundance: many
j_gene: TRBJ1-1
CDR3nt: TGTGCCAGCAGAAGGGCCCCGAACACTGAAGCTTTCTTT
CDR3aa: CASRRAPNTEAFF

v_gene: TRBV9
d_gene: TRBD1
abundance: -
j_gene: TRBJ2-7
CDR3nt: TGTGCCAGCAGCGCCCGGGACAGTCCTAATTTGGACTACGAGCAGTACTTC
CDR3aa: CASSARDSPNLDYEQYF

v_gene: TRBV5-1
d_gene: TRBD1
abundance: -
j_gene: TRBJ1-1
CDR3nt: TGCGCCAGCAGACCCGCGGTGACGGGACAGGGTTTTCTGGGCGGTGAAGCTTTCTTT
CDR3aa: CASRPAVTGQGFLGGEAFF

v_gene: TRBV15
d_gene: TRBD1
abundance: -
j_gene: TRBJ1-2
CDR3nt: TGTGCCACCAGGGCAGGGGGCGACCCCTATGGCTACACCTTC
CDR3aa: CATRAGGDPYGYTF

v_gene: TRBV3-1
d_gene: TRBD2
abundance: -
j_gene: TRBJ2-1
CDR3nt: TGTGCCAGCAGCCGAAGACTAGCGGGCGTAAATGAGCAGTTCTTC
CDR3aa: CASSRRLAGVNEQFF

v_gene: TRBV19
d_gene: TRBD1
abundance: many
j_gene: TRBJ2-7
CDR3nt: TGTGCCAGCAGCTCGGGGACAGGAACCTACGAGCAGTACTTC
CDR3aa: CASSSGTGTYEQYF

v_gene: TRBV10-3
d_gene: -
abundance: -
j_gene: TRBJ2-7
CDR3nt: TGTGCCATCAGTGACTTAGGGGAGCAGTACTTC
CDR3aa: CAISDLGEQYF

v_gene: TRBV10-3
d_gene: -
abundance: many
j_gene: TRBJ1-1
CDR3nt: TGTGCCATCAGTGCGACAGTGAACACTGAAGCTTTCTTT
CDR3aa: CAISATVNTEAFF

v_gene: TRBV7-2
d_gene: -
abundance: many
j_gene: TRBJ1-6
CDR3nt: TGTGCCAGCAGAACCCCGTTGGCCTATAATTCACCCCTCCACTTT
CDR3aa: CASRTPLAYNSPLHF